The 18 T cell receptor beta chains reported below all come from one sample, sequenced in a study of shared clonotypes between healthy human individuals. Libraries were prepared by immunoSEQ multiplex PCR; TCRdb keeps only in-frame clonotypes and omits some of them. In the table there are roughly 1,000,000 clones, roughly 74% of which are singletons. Sequenced: memory CD4+ T cells from PBMCs. Documented subset: CD45RA-negative fraction. The receptors derive from a man between 18 and 29 years old in good health. Some clones in this sample may be carry-over from other donors' samples.

A note on this clone: Different DNA sequences within this sample yield the same CDR3. The V call is TRBV2, the J call TRBJ1-1, with unresolved D. The CDR3 runs 13 residues. In germline, CDR1 is SNHLY, CDR2 FYNNEI. Trimming took 3 bases from V and 0 from J, leaving 5 bases between them. The CDR3 loop reads CASSDGLNTEAFF. CDR3 in DNA: TGTGCCAGCAGTGATGGCCTGAACACTGAAGCTTTCTTT.

The V and J genes are TRBV21-1 and TRBJ1-1. TRBV21-1 is flagged as a pseudogene. This CDR3 is 15 amino acids long. CDR3 sequence: CASIPARGWDTEAFF. DNA for the CDR3: TGTGCCAGCATCCCGGCTCGGGGATGGGACACTGAAGCTTTCTTT.

In this sample, this clone turned up once. The rearrangement links TRBV28 to TRBJ1-4; maybe TRBD1 (5 bases). The CDR3 covers 13 residues. Trimming took 3 bases from V and 6 from J, leaving 8 bases between them. Germline V gene lookup returns CDR1 MDHEN and CDR2 SYDVKM. The CDR3 DNA is TGTGCCAGCAGTTTGGGGACGCATGAAAAACTGTTTTTT. This encodes CASSLGTHEKLFF.

This rearrangement joins TRBV5-4 to TRBJ1-2; 9 nucleotides align to TRBD1. CDR1 SGHNT and CDR2 YYREEE come from the germline V gene (reference sequence). The CDR3 spans 12 residues. V was clipped by 2 bases and J by 11 bases; unmatched bases: 4. The CDR3 protein is CASSLNDRGYTF. CDR3 DNA: TGTGCCAGCAGCTTAAACGACAGGGGGTACACCTTC.

In this sample, this clone turned up a few times. This rearrangement joins TRBV4-2 to TRBJ2-3, with 8 nucleotides matching TRBD1. The CDR3 is made up of 17 amino acids. J was trimmed by 0 bases and V by 1 base; bases with no gene match: 6. Germline CDR1 reads LGHNA; CDR2 reads YNFKEQ. The CDR3 region is CASSQARTGQSTDTQYF. The CDR3 nucleotides read TGTGCCAGCAGCCAAGCAAGGACAGGGCAGAGCACAGATACGCAGTATTTT.

As DNA, the CDR3 is TGTGCCAGCAGTGGCGGACTAGCGGGAGGGGGCCATGAGCAGTTCTTC. The encoded protein is CASSGGLAGGGHEQFF. The chain joins TRBV2 to TRBJ2-1, with 15 bases lining up with TRBD2. This CDR3 spans 16 amino acids. The junction had 6 bases not matched to a gene; V was cut back by 4 bases and J by 8 bases. Germline V gene sequence: CDR1 SNHLY, CDR2 FYNNEI.

With regard to this clone: Other DNA sequences from this sample encode an identical CDR3 as well. The V and J genes are TRBV9 and TRBJ2-2, with D perhaps TRBD2 (5 bases). The V gene lost 2 bases and the J gene lost 4 bases, with 9 bases spanning the gap. Looked up from germline, CDR1 is SGDLS and CDR2 is YYNGEE. This CDR3 comprises 14 residues. The CDR3: CASSVLASTGELFF. In DNA, the CDR3 is TGTGCCAGCAGCGTCCTAGCATCCACCGGGGAGCTGTTTTTT.

The table lists this clone with many counts. The V gene is TRBV28, the J gene TRBJ2-7; TRBD2 matches 9 bases. The J segment lost 4 bases and the V segment lost 0 bases, leaving 4 bases of the junction unmatched. Per the germline V gene, CDR1 is MDHEN and CDR2 is SYDVKM. This CDR3 is 15 amino acids long. DNA of the CDR3: TGTGCCAGCAGTTTATGGGCGGGAGGGCGGTACGAGCAGTACTTC. It codes for CASSLWAGGRYEQYF.

A remark on this clone: A read error may produce the germline difference seen at one junction end. V and J are TRBV28 and TRBJ1-5, with 8 nucleotides matching TRBD1. CDR1 is MDHEN, CDR2 SYDVKM, per germline. CDR3 size: 13 residues. CDR3 nucleotides: TGTGCAAGCAAAGCAGGGGGCACCCAGCCCCAGCATTTT. It translates to CASKAGGTQPQHF.

J is TRBJ2-7 and V is TRBV9; 14 bases agree with TRBD2. Germline CDR1 and CDR2: SGDLS and YYNGEE. The CDR3 has 17 residues. Unmatched junction bases numbered 9, after V lost 0 bases and J lost 7 bases. This CDR3 is CASSVEGVTSGRGEQYF. The CDR3 DNA sequence: TGTGCCAGCAGCGTAGAGGGTGTGACTAGCGGGAGGGGAGAGCAGTACTTC. Based on the CDR3 plus reference TRBV9 and TRBJ2-7, the full variable domain is DSGVTQTPKHLITATGQRVTLRCSPRSGDLSVYWYQQSLDQGLQFLIQYYNGEERAKGNILERFSAQQFPDLHSELNLSSLELGDSALYFCASSVEGVTSGRGEQYFGPGTRLTVT.

Comment on this clone: A single base separates this from a much larger clone, so it may be a read error. This chain joins TRBV27 and TRBJ1-2; TRBD1 aligns across 8 bases. The V and J ends lost 5 bases and 6 bases, in that order; junction bases with no gene match: 5. The V gene's germline CDR1 is MNHEY and CDR2 SMNVEV (reference sequence). The CDR3 sequence is 13 residues long. The CDR3: CASSADRGNGYTF. In nucleotides, the CDR3 is TGTGCCAGCAGTGCCGACAGGGGCAATGGCTACACCTTC.

V and J are TRBV6-7 and TRBJ2-2; 8 bases are shared with TRBD2. TRBV6-7 carries the ORF label, with uncertain function. The length of the CDR3 is 15 residues. V dropped 9 bases and J dropped 5; count of bases not matched to a gene: 11. CDR3 bases: TGTGCCAGTAGTAGCGGGACCCCAAAGACCGGGGAGCTGTTTTTT. Translated, it gives CASSSGTPKTGELFF.

The chain uses TRBV6-6 and TRBJ2-2; TRBD1 is a possible D gene (6 bases). V dropped 10 bases and J dropped 6 bases, with 15 bases sitting between them. CDR3 length equals 13 residues. Germline V gene lookup returns CDR1 MNHNY and CDR2 SVGAGI (reference sequence). The CDR3 DNA reads TGTGCCACCATCCGACAGGTCCCCGGGGAGCTGTTTTTT. This sequence encodes CATIRQVPGELFF.

The J gene is TRBJ2-1, the V gene TRBV19, with 7 bases lining up with TRBD2. The ends lost 3 bases at V and 8 bases at J; junction bases unmatched: 19. This CDR3 region has 18 residues. CDR1 is LNHDA, CDR2 SQIVND, per germline (reference sequence). The CDR3 nucleotides read TGTGCCAGTAGTATTTGGCCGGTCGGACTAGTAGATCTCTATGAGCAGTTCTTC. Residues: CASSIWPVGLVDLYEQFF.

This sequence joins TRBV27 and TRBJ2-1; 8 positions match TRBD1. Germline CDR1 is MNHEY and CDR2 is SMNVEV (reference sequence). The CDR3 loop spans 13 amino acids. With V trimmed by 7 bases and J by 6 bases, 5 bases remained unmatched. The CDR3 spells CASTGQVPNEQFF. CDR3 nucleotides: TGTGCCAGCACGGGACAGGTTCCCAATGAGCAGTTCTTC.

This chain links TRBV7-3 with TRBJ2-5; 7 bases are shared with TRBD1. The J segment lost 0 bases and the V segment lost 5 bases, leaving 6 bases of the junction unmatched. The CDR3 has 15 residues. Germline-derived CDR1 and CDR2 are SGHTA and FQGTGA. The CDR3 spells CASSLSRGYQETQYF. CDR3 DNA: TGTGCCAGCAGCCTATCCAGGGGGTACCAAGAGACCCAGTACTTC.

The V gene is TRBV5-1, the J gene TRBJ1-3; tentative D call: TRBD1 (5 bases). The CDR3 loop spans 16 amino acids. Germline loops: CDR1 SGHRS, CDR2 YFSETQ. Trimming took 4 bases from V and 2 from J, leaving 16 bases between them. As DNA, the CDR3 is TGCGCCAGCAGCCGGGGGACCACTTCGGCTGGAAACACCATATATTTT. This translates into CASSRGTTSAGNTIYF.

The chain employs TRBV2 and TRBJ2-3; no reliable D call. This CDR3 is built from 13 residues. The germline CDR1 and CDR2 sequences are SNHLY and FYNNEI. Trimming cost V 5 bases and J 6 bases, with 12 bases left between them. Here the CDR3 DNA reads TGTGCCAGCAGTAAGGACCTGGCCGATACGCAGTATTTT. The encoded protein is CASSKDLADTQYF.